Following are 10 T cell receptor beta chains from one sample sequenced in a study of CD8+ T cells in alopecia areata. The authors extracted RNA and reverse transcribed it into cDNA as the sequencing template. Clones were read by immunoSEQ multiplex PCR, and TCRdb kept only the in-frame ones, dropping some. The sample shows about 12,000 clones, roughly 56% of them seen only once. Peripheral blood and lesional scalp punch biopsies came from alopecia areata patients. The sequencing input was skin. Every receptor here comes from a human donor with alopecia areata.

The table lists this clone with a few counts. The chain carries TRBV7-2 and TRBJ2-4, with D perhaps matching TRBD1 (5 bases). Trimming took off 5 bases at V and 3 bases at J, with 14 bases between the two ends. Per the germline V gene, CDR1 is SGHTA and CDR2 is FQGNSA. The CDR3 runs to 15 residues. CDR3 sequence (DNA): TGTGCCAGCAGCCAGGACATAGCCTTCAAAAACATTCAGTACTTC. Amino acids: CASSQDIAFKNIQYF.

J is TRBJ2-1 and V is TRBV28; D may be TRBD2 (6 bases). The CDR3 consists of 16 residues. V gave up 6 bases and J gave up 1 base, with 16 bases separating them. Germline V CDR1 and CDR2: MDHEN, SYDVKM. The CDR3 region has the DNA TGTGCCAGCAGAGTTAGCGGCCTAGCGTCCTACAATGAGCAGTTCTTC. It is translated as CASRVSGLASYNEQFF.

J is TRBJ1-2 and V is TRBV28; D might be TRBD1 (5 bases). The V and J ends lost 6 bases and 0 bases respectively, with 11 bases between them. The CDR3 is made up of 14 amino acids. Germline V gives CDR1 MDHEN, CDR2 SYDVKM. In nucleotides, the CDR3 is TGTGCCAGCAGCTCAGGGCCGACTAACTATGGCTACACCTTC. Amino acids: CASSSGPTNYGYTF.

This clone was counted a few times. The chain couples TRBV28 to TRBJ2-5; possibly TRBD1 for D (6 bases). Germline CDR1 and CDR2: MDHEN and SYDVKM. The CDR3 is 14 amino acids. V dropped 2 bases and J dropped 4 bases, with 11 bases sitting between them. CDR3 residues: CASSLGTSLETQYF. As DNA, the CDR3 is TGTGCCAGCAGTTTAGGGACAAGCCTAGAGACCCAGTACTTC.

The chain uses TRBV6-5 and TRBJ1-1, with TRBD1 matching over 8 bases. This CDR3 has 14 amino acids. Germline CDR1 and CDR2: MNHEY and SVGAGI. The trim removed 2 bases at V and 1 base at J, leaving 0 bases unmatched. The CDR3, as DNA: TGTGCCAGCAGTTACCAGGGGGCGAACACTGAAGCTTTCTTT. Its protein product is CASSYQGANTEAFF.

J is TRBJ2-5 and V is TRBV6-5, with D possibly being TRBD2 (5 bases). Near its end, the DNA agrees better with TRBJ2-7, so the J call may be wrong. Germline V lookup: CDR1 MNHEY, CDR2 SVGAGI. CDR3 length equals 15 residues. The CDR3 sequence: CASSYDLRGADEQYF. The CDR3 DNA is TGTGCCAGCAGTTACGATTTACGGGGTGCGGACGAGCAGTACTTC.

The chain combines TRBV9 with TRBJ1-6, with 7 bases aligning to TRBD1. CDR3 length: 17 amino acids. The germline V gene encodes CDR1 SGDLS and CDR2 YYNGEE. The V segment lost 1 base and the J segment 7 bases; nucleotides outside the gene matches: 11. The CDR3 DNA reads TGTGCCAGCAGCGTATCAAAGGGGGCGCTCGGGAATTCACCCCTCCACTTT. Amino acid sequence: CASSVSKGALGNSPLHF.

The chain uses TRBV19 and TRBJ2-1; no clear D gene. The CDR3 has 13 amino acids. Germline V gene lookup returns CDR1 LNHDA and CDR2 SQIVND (reference sequence). The germline V and J ends were trimmed by 7 bases and 6 bases, with 13 bases remaining between them. The CDR3 protein is CASIRSEGNEQFF. In nucleotides, the CDR3 is TGTGCCAGTATTAGGAGCGAAGGCAATGAGCAGTTCTTC.

This clone is labeled as medium-sized. The genes are TRBV19 and TRBJ2-1, with 10 bases matching TRBD1. The germline V gene encodes CDR1 LNHDA and CDR2 SQIVND (reference sequence). This CDR3 is 15 amino acids long. Unmatched junction bases numbered 4, after V lost 5 bases and J lost 3 bases. CDR3 sequence: CASSDRGHGYNEQFF. As DNA, the CDR3 is TGTGCCAGTAGTGACAGGGGGCACGGCTACAATGAGCAGTTCTTC.

This clone was counted a few times. This rearrangement joins TRBV4-1 to TRBJ1-1; 8 bases match TRBD1. J lost 5 bases, V lost 3 bases, and 5 bases had no gene match. In germline, CDR1 is MGHRA, CDR2 YSYEKL. This CDR3 contains 14 residues. The CDR3 sequence is CASSHLTGGTEAFF. DNA for the CDR3: TGCGCCAGCAGCCATTTAACAGGGGGAACTGAAGCTTTCTTT.